This record looks at one T cell receptor (beta chain) sequence and its context. Its antigen remains undetermined. The input lacks base qualities; no much larger clone sits a single base away. This specimen belongs to a study of blood T cell repertoires in COVID-19 (TCRdb year 2020). Background on the whole study: Samples from collaborators originated in the United States, Italy and Spain and spanned both the acute and convalescent phases of COVID-19. The material from the prospective study consisted of cDNA or gDNA derived from T cells, B-cell-depleted T cells, or PBMCs. Subjects who had been exposed to COVID-19, were actively infected with it, or had recovered from it provided the deeply sampled blood TCRbeta repertoires that made up the dataset. The repertoires were released in a freely available public database meant as a resource for research on the immune response to SARS-CoV-2. The samples were drawn from the first 160 participants of the ongoing ImmuneRACE study and from 1,200 or so subjects provided by 6 global collaborators. The sample metadata nearly always contained a de-identified subject ID, COVID-19 status, age in years and sex. Where HLA class I and class II types were available, the types were taken from metadata supplied by the sample provider, not from assay-based typing.

In the prospective study, participants were roughly 18 to 100 years old, resided in about two dozen geographic areas of the United States, and were enrolled through a virtual design. Cohort assignment in the prospective study relied on participant-reported clinical history from a screening survey and a study questionnaire. For ImmuneRACE Cohort 3, a participant was defined as recovered based on two consecutive negative NP/OP PCR tests, clearance by a healthcare professional, or resolution of symptoms. In the prospective study, mobile phlebotomists collected whole blood, serum and a nasopharyngeal or oropharyngeal swab from each participant. Participants in the prospective study had the option to provide additional blood draws and questionnaires over a roughly 2-month period. Blood samples from the prospective study were shipped frozen or at room temperature prior to DNA extraction. The immunoSEQ Assay, a bias-controlled multiplex PCR, was used to amplify TCRbeta CDR3 regions from genomic DNA. Under the source paper's analysis protocol: Nucleated cell counts per sample were estimated from amplification of reference gene primers within the assay. To quantify the absolute abundance of each unique TCRbeta CDR3 rearrangement, sequence reads were collapsed and filtered. For each sample, productive Simpson clonality was calculated as the square root of Simpson's diversity index across productive rearrangements. TCRdb mirrors the immuneACCESS table, restricted to in-frame sequences. Some clones are absent from its copies; in checked studies, under half trace to an unresolved V gene, and the reason for the others is unknown. V, J and clone size are taken as reported in that table, and D and trimming were inferred from the DNA itself. Present in this sample are 390,000 or so clones, 87% of which were seen just once. The leading ten clones occupy roughly 9.4% of the sample.

Summary of the overall study and its limitations: How much clinical and demographic metadata was included differed by source and by participant, and the metadata was provided uncurated.

This TCR came from a woman in her fifties or sixties who had recovered from COVID-19. The sample consisted of PBMCs or T cells enriched from blood (not recorded which).

The CDR3 reads CASSFGTSGGQEQFF. The bases read TGTGCCAGCAGCTTTGGGACTAGCGGGGGACAAGAGCAGTTCTTC. Here the chain combines TRBV5-8 and TRBJ2-1, and TRBD2 aligns with 14 junction nucleotides. Its CDR3 holds 15 amino acids, cysteine through phenylalanine. Of all the DNA, just the CDR3 is kept, 45 bases in frame from base 1. CDR1 and CDR2, looked up from the germline V gene, are SGHTS and YDEGEE. Trimming removed 2 bases from V and 10 bases from J; the gene matches leave 5 bases unexplained. The full variable domain, completed from the reference TRBV5-8 and TRBJ2-1 proteins outside the CDR3, reads EAGVTQSPTHLIKTRGQQATLRCSPISGHTSVYWYQQALGLGLQFLLWYDEGEERNRGNFPPRFSGRQFPNYSSELNVNALELEDSALYLCASSFGTSGGQEQFFGPGTRLTVL.